This is a list of T cell receptor beta chains from one sample in a study of beta chain features in type 1 diabetes. Generated by immunoSEQ multiplex PCR, the TCRdb table keeps only in-frame clones and is missing some. The sample yields 120,000 to 150,000 clones, about 10% seen once. Material: naive CD4+ T cells from blood. The source of these receptors is a man in his late teens or twenties in good health. Each CDR3 is given with its conserved first and last residue. Each record gives: V gene, J gene, CDR3 protein.

>TRBV11-2|TRBJ2-3
CASSTGDGADTQYF
>TRBV5-5|TRBJ2-7
CASSADRARASYEQYF
>TRBV18|TRBJ2-1
CASSRGRGIDEQFF
>TRBV7-9|TRBJ2-7
CASSLAGGFSYEQYF
>TRBV6-5|TRBJ2-3
CASRRQGAGTDTQYF
>TRBV2|TRBJ2-7
CASRSGLAGKTYEQYF
>TRBV5-1|TRBJ1-5
CASSLVQDNQPQHF
>TRBV9|TRBJ2-7
CASSVDPQTTYEQYF
>TRBV29-1|TRBJ1-1
CSVAQGGSTEAFF
>TRBV19|TRBJ2-7
CASTPRGGTSVDEQYF
>TRBV19|TRBJ2-3
CASSMGLRTDTQYF
>TRBV19|TRBJ2-5
CASSKGMEETQYF
>TRBV9|TRBJ2-2
CASSARGGDGELFF
>TRBV27|TRBJ2-5
CASSLSGPGLETQYF
>TRBV18|TRBJ1-4
CASSQQGRLEKLFF
>TRBV30|TRBJ2-5
CASSQGKETQYF
>TRBV7-2|TRBJ2-7
CASSFGQGNEQYF
>TRBV9|TRBJ1-1
CASSVGEWATEAFF
>TRBV10-3|TRBJ2-1
CAISGHSGLAGGSSYNEQFF
>TRBV29-1|TRBJ2-3
CSVEAGGTDTQYF
>TRBV6-5|TRBJ1-2
CASRMGPSLYGYTF
>TRBV28|TRBJ2-7
CASSRDRGLYEQYF
>TRBV7-2|TRBJ2-7
CASRKGGGGAWYEQYF
>TRBV4-3|TRBJ2-5
CASSQDYRDQETQYF
>TRBV15|TRBJ2-5
CATSRDHGSEETQYF
>TRBV4-1|TRBJ2-2
CASSQDWTSNTGELFF
>TRBV28|TRBJ2-6
CASSIPGGADSGANVLTF